The next 32 T cell receptor beta chains were all read from a single sample in a study of T-cell memory formation after mild COVID-19. Each CDR3 protein gets one entry after TCRdb re-called the 5' RACE reads with MiXCR. The sample holds 85,000 to 130,000 distinct CDR3 sequences; over 8.5% are singletons and the top ten take approximately 40%. Sequencing used PBMCs or a T cell subset sorted from them (not recorded which). Receptors were obtained from a young man who had mild COVID-19 (a few samples of this study predate the infection). Cell type and time point are not known.

This clonotype was counted only a few times. V usage is TRBV7-8 and J usage is TRBJ2-5; no clear D gene. The V end was cut by 5 bases, the J end by 4 bases, with 8 bases between. This CDR3 contains 12 residues. The germline gives CDR1 SGHVS, CDR2 FQNEAQ. CDR3 in DNA: TGTGCCAGCAGCGCTGGTTCAGAGACCCAGTACTTC. Translated: CASSAGSETQYF.

The rearrangement uses TRBV5-6 and TRBJ1-4; 8 bases are a match to TRBD1. The CDR3 is 15 residues long. V shed 2 bases and J 4 bases; nucleotides not matched to a gene: 4. CDR1 and CDR2 (germline): SGHDT, YYEEEE. CDR3 protein: CASSFRDRLNEKLFF. The DNA of the CDR3 is TGTGCCAGCAGCTTCCGGGACAGGCTTAATGAAAAACTGTTTTTT.

The rearrangement joins TRBV6-5 to TRBJ1-2; 8 positions match TRBD1. The CDR3 length is 13 residues. In germline, CDR1 is MNHEY, CDR2 SVGAGI. V was clipped by 2 bases and J by 6 bases; unmatched bases: 2. The CDR3 region has the DNA TGTGCCAGCAGTTACAACAGGGGGAATGGCTACACCTTC. Amino acids: CASSYNRGNGYTF.

For the CDR3, the DNA is TGTGCCAGCAATGGGGGGGTAGGCTACACCTTC. This encodes CASNGGVGYTF. This chain connects TRBV12-3 or TRBV12-4 to TRBJ1-2; D perhaps matches TRBD1 (5 bases). The V end lost 7 bases, the J end lost 8 bases, and 11 bases lay between the germline ends. There are 11 residues in the CDR3.

This clonotype was detected only a few times. The chain links TRBV28 to TRBJ1-2; 10 nucleotides match TRBD1. The ends lost 6 bases at V and 3 bases at J; junction bases unmatched: 10. The CDR3 covers 16 residues. Looked up from germline, CDR1 is MDHEN and CDR2 is SYDVKM. The CDR3 spells CASRLWWDRGDYGYTF. The CDR3 DNA is TGTGCCAGCAGATTGTGGTGGGACAGGGGTGACTATGGCTACACCTTC.

This chain connects TRBV5-1 to TRBJ1-5, with TRBD1 matching 7 bases. CDR1 SGHRS and CDR2 YFSETQ come from the germline V gene. This CDR3 is built from 13 residues. The trim removed 8 bases at V and 3 bases at J, leaving 5 bases unmatched. CDR3 region: CASRTGVNQPQHF. For the CDR3, the DNA is TGCGCCAGTAGAACAGGGGTCAATCAGCCCCAGCATTTT.

J is TRBJ1-2 and V is TRBV7-2, with 12 bases fitting TRBD1. Germline CDR1 reads SGHTA; CDR2 reads FQGNSA. This CDR3 is 15 amino acids long. Trimming at V came to 1 base and at J to 8 bases, leaving 5 bases not matched to a gene. This chain's CDR3 is CASSLVGDRGRGYTF. Written as DNA, the CDR3 is TGTGCCAGCAGCTTAGTGGGGGACAGGGGGCGAGGCTACACCTTC. The whole variable domain, filled in from reference TRBV7-2 and TRBJ1-2, reads GAGVSQSPSNKVTEKGKDVELRCDPISGHTALYWYRQSLGQGLEFLIYFQGNSAPDKSGLPSDRFSAERTGGSVSTLTIQRTQQEDSAVYLCASSLVGDRGRGYTFGSGTRLTVV.

CDR3 DNA: TGTGCCAGCAGCCCAGGACAGTACAACCAAGAGACCCAGTACTTC. As protein: CASSPGQYNQETQYF. The gene calls are TRBV9 and TRBJ2-5; perhaps TRBD1 as D (6 bases). CDR3 length: 15 amino acids. Trimming cost V 4 bases and J 0 bases, with 13 bases left between them. Per germline, CDR1 SGDLS and CDR2 YYNGEE.

This chain joins TRBV9 and TRBJ1-5; 8 positions match TRBD1. V was clipped by 0 bases and J by 7 bases; unmatched bases: 3. The germline V gene encodes CDR1 SGDLS and CDR2 YYNGEE. This CDR3 has 14 residues. CDR3 nucleotides: TGTGCCAGCAGCGTAGCAGGGGGCAGGCAGCCCCAGCATTTT. It specifies CASSVAGGRQPQHF.

The chain has TRBV4-3 and TRBJ1-6, with 7 nucleotides matching TRBD1. The V and J ends lost 1 base and 3 bases, in that order; junction bases with no gene match: 9. Germline CDR1 and CDR2: LGHNA and YSLEER. The CDR3 has 18 residues. The CDR3 is CASSQASHGTDYNSPLHF. The DNA of the CDR3 is TGCGCCAGCAGCCAAGCCTCTCATGGGACAGACTATAATTCACCCCTCCACTTT.

The V call is TRBV5-1, the J call TRBJ2-3, with D perhaps matching TRBD2 (6 bases). The CDR3 loop spans 16 amino acids. Trimming removed 1 base from V and 5 bases from J, with 17 bases in between. Germline values: CDR1 SGHRS, CDR2 YFSETQ. The CDR3 protein is CASSLYGGGGIDTQYF. As DNA, the CDR3 is TGCGCCAGCAGCTTGTACGGGGGAGGCGGCATAGATACGCAGTATTTT.

This clonotype was counted only a few times. The rearrangement links TRBV7-8 to TRBJ1-1, with D possibly TRBD1 on 6 matching bases. The CDR3 length is 15 residues. Deletions cut 3 bases from V and 5 bases from J, with 16 bases between. Looked up from germline, CDR1 is SGHVS and CDR2 is FQNEAQ. The CDR3 coding sequence is TGTGCCAGCAGCTTGGGGGGCGTCAAAGAAACTGAAGCTTTCTTT. Amino acids: CASSLGGVKETEAFF.

The V gene is TRBV6-5, the J gene TRBJ2-2; tentatively, D is TRBD1 (6 bases). The germline gives CDR1 MNHEY, CDR2 SVGAGI. This CDR3 is 16 amino acids long. Trimming removed 5 bases at V and 6 bases at J, with 19 bases between. The CDR3 loop reads CASSPGLGAFAGELFF. Here the CDR3 DNA reads TGTGCCAGCAGTCCCGGTTTGGGGGCTTTTGCCGGGGAGCTGTTTTTT.

This clonotype has more than one count but fewer than ten. The chain uses TRBV12-3 or TRBV12-4 and TRBJ2-5, with TRBD2 matching over 10 bases. V lost 3 bases, J lost 2 bases, and 6 bases stayed unmatched. This CDR3 has 16 amino acids. The CDR3 loop reads CASSFASGGVQETQYF. CDR3 coding DNA: TGTGCCAGCAGTTTCGCCAGCGGGGGGGTGCAAGAGACCCAGTACTTC.

The rearrangement joins TRBV27 to TRBJ1-4, with D unclear. Trimming removed 8 bases at V and 8 bases at J, with 18 bases between. Germline V CDR1 and CDR2: MNHEY, SMNVEV (reference sequence). CDR3 length: 14 amino acids. CDR3 sequence: CASRLADGREKLFF. In DNA, the CDR3 is TGTGCCAGCCGTCTCGCGGACGGGAGGGAAAAACTGTTTTTT.

J is TRBJ2-1 and V is TRBV29-1, with 8 bases that match TRBD1. This CDR3 contains 15 residues. V lost 7 bases to trimming and J lost 8 bases; unmatched junction nucleotides: 16. CDR1 and CDR2 from the germline V gene are SQVTM and ANQGSEA. The CDR3 nucleotides read TGCAGCGCTCAAGGGGGGACAGGCCACTCCCATGAGCAGTTCTTC. Encoded protein: CSAQGGTGHSHEQFF.

The chain recombines TRBV6-2 or TRBV6-3 with TRBJ2-3; the D gene is possibly TRBD1 (7 bases). V was pared by 8 bases and J by 1 base, with 16 bases between. Germline CDR1 MNHEY, CDR2 SVGEGT. The CDR3 loop spans 15 amino acids. The CDR3 coding sequence is TGTGCCAGCTGGAGGGGGCGCCGGGGCACAGATACGCAGTATTTT. Translation: CASWRGRRGTDTQYF.

This clonotype was counted at least ten times. The rearrangement joins TRBV25-1 to TRBJ2-5; 7 nucleotides agree with TRBD2. CDR3 size: 13 residues. Germline V lookup: CDR1 MGHDK, CDR2 SYGVNS. V trimming: 8 bases; J trimming: 12 bases; junction bases outside the gene matches: 15. For the CDR3, the DNA is TGTGCCAGCGCTGGGACCGGGGGGACGGTCGAGTACTTC. It translates to CASAGTGGTVEYF.

V is TRBV7-8 and J is TRBJ2-3, with 13 bases matching TRBD2. The CDR3 length is 17 residues. V lost 5 bases and J lost 2; bases outside the gene matches: 7. CDR1 and CDR2 from the germline V gene are SGHVS and FQNEAQ. The CDR3 coding sequence is TGTGCCAGCAGCCATGGACTAGCGGGGGTGCTCACAGATACGCAGTATTTT. It is translated as CASSHGLAGVLTDTQYF.

This clonotype has at least ten counts. The V and J genes are TRBV4-1 and TRBJ2-7; no clear D. The CDR3 sequence is 15 residues long. CDR1 MGHRA and CDR2 YSYEKL come from the germline V gene. The V gene lost 2 bases and the J gene lost 6 bases, with 17 bases spanning the gap. CDR3 DNA sequence: TGCGCCAGCAGCCAATCCCCAGTTTCCGTCGTCGAGCAGTACTTC. Translation: CASSQSPVSVVEQYF.

V is TRBV5-1 and J is TRBJ1-1, with D maybe TRBD1 (6 bases). V dropped 4 bases and J dropped 1 base, with 14 bases sitting between them. This CDR3 comprises 15 residues. The germline CDR1 and CDR2 sequences are SGHRS and YFSETQ. In DNA form, the CDR3 reads TGCGCCAGCAGCCAAAAGTGGGGGGCGAACACTGAAGCTTTCTTT. Translated, it gives CASSQKWGANTEAFF.

The chain joins TRBV27 to TRBJ1-5, with D possibly being TRBD1 (6 bases). The germline V gene encodes CDR1 MNHEY and CDR2 SMNVEV (reference sequence). This CDR3 has 15 amino acids. The germline V and J ends were trimmed by 6 bases and 3 bases, with 15 bases remaining between them. The CDR3 loop is CASSPEGELNQPQHF. The CDR3 DNA reads as TGTGCCAGCAGCCCCGAGGGGGAACTCAATCAGCCCCAGCATTTT.

Only a few counts were recorded for this clonotype. The rearrangement links TRBV6-2 or TRBV6-3 to TRBJ2-7; 9 bases agree with TRBD2. V lost 8 bases to trimming and J lost 5 bases; unmatched junction nucleotides: 19. The CDR3 spans 17 residues. Germline loops: CDR1 MNHEY, CDR2 SVGEGT. This CDR3 is CASLPAPWLAGRDEQYF. CDR3 nucleotide sequence: TGTGCCAGCCTCCCGGCCCCCTGGCTAGCGGGGCGAGACGAGCAGTACTTC.

This clonotype has more than one count but fewer than ten. This sequence joins TRBV6-4 and TRBJ2-1; D remains ambiguous. The CDR3 sequence is 10 residues long. CDR1 is MRHNA and CDR2 is SNTAGT in the germline V gene. V was shortened by 7 bases and J by 10 bases, with 8 bases between the two germline ends. CDR3 nucleotide sequence: TGTGCCAGCATGGTCGAGGAGCAGTTCTTC. Translation gives CASMVEEQFF.

The sample holds a few counts of this clonotype. The chain joins TRBV5-1 to TRBJ2-7, with TRBD1 matching 7 bases. CDR3 length: 16 residues. V lost 3 bases to trimming and J lost 4 bases; unmatched junction nucleotides: 13. CDR1 is SGHRS and CDR2 is YFSETQ in the germline V gene. CDR3 DNA sequence: TGCGCCAGCAGCTCTTCAGGGGGATGGAGCCCTTACGAGCAGTACTTC. Translated: CASSSSGGWSPYEQYF.

The chain carries TRBV7-6 and TRBJ2-2, with D hard to call. Germline V gene sequence: CDR1 SGHVS, CDR2 FNYEAQ. The CDR3 totals 14 residues. Trimming cost V 2 bases and J 3 bases, with 7 bases left between them. CDR3 nucleotide sequence: TGTGCCAGCAGCTTACGCAGTTACACCGGGGAGCTGTTTTTT. Translating gives CASSLRSYTGELFF.

This chain joins TRBV4-2 and TRBJ1-5; D might be TRBD1 (5 bases). Trimming removed 0 bases from V and 7 bases from J, with 10 bases in between. Per the germline V gene, CDR1 is LGHNA and CDR2 is YNFKEQ. CDR3 length equals 14 residues. DNA for the CDR3: TGTGCCAGCAGCCAAGATCCGGGGGGACAGCCCCAGCATTTT. Translating it yields CASSQDPGGQPQHF.

This CDR3 reads CSARDGGNTGELFF. The CDR3 nucleotides are TGCAGTGCTAGAGATGGGGGGAACACCGGGGAGCTGTTTTTT. J is TRBJ2-2 and V is TRBV20-1, with D perhaps assigned TRBD1 or TRBD2 (5 bases each). The germline gives CDR1 DFQATT, CDR2 SNEGSKA (reference sequence). Trimming took 0 bases from V and 1 from J, leaving 6 bases between them. This CDR3 has 14 residues.

This clonotype has just a few counts. This chain joins TRBV12-3 or TRBV12-4 and TRBJ1-2, with no clear D. V lost 3 bases to trimming and J lost 3 bases, with 14 bases between them. This CDR3 spans 15 amino acids. This CDR3 is CASSFSAAWDYGYTF. As DNA, the CDR3 is TGTGCCAGCAGTTTCTCTGCGGCCTGGGACTATGGCTACACCTTC.

This chain uses TRBV2 with TRBJ2-1; D ambiguous. CDR1 and CDR2 from the germline V gene are SNHLY and FYNNEI. The CDR3 sequence is 16 residues long. Trimming left V 5 bases short and J 4 bases short, with 18 bases between. This chain's CDR3 is CASSPGSPPKYNEQFF. The CDR3 nucleotides are TGTGCCAGCAGTCCCGGTAGCCCCCCCAAATACAATGAGCAGTTCTTC. Complete variable domain (other parts from reference TRBV2 and TRBJ2-1): EPEVTQTPSHQVTQMGQEVILRCVPISNHLYFYWYRQILGQKVEFLVSFYNNEISEKSEIFDDQFSVERPDGSNFTLKIRSTKLEDSAMYFCASSPGSPPKYNEQFFGPGTRLTVL.

This sequence joins TRBV3-1 and TRBJ1-1; D gene unclear. The V end was cut by 0 bases, the J end by 1 base, with 9 bases between. CDR1 is LGHDT, CDR2 YNNKEL, per germline (reference sequence). CDR3 size: 15 residues. The CDR3 loop reads CASSQDPSPNTEAFF. Here the CDR3 DNA reads TGTGCCAGCAGCCAAGATCCGTCACCGAACACTGAAGCTTTCTTT.

This clonotype was counted a few times. The V call is TRBV29-1, the J call TRBJ2-5; weak D call: TRBD1 (6 bases). Germline assignment: CDR1 SQVTM and CDR2 ANQGSEA. The CDR3 runs 12 residues. V shed 7 bases and J shed 2 bases, with 11 bases lying between them. The CDR3 region has the DNA TGCAGCGGGCAACAGGGACAAGAGACCCAGTACTTC. Its protein is CSGQQGQETQYF.